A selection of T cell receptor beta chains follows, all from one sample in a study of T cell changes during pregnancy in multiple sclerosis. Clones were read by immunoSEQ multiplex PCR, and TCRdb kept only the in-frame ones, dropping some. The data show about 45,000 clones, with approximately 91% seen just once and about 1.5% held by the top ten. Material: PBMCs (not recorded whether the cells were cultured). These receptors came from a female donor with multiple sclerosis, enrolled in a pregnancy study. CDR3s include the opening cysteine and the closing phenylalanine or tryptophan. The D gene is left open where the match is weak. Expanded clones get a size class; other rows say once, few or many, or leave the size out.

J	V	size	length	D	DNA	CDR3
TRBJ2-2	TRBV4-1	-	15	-	TGCGCCAGCAGCCAGTGGGGGCGCGACACCGGGGAGCTGTTTTTT	CASSQWGRDTGELFF
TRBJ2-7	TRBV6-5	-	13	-	TGTGCCAGCACCCCCCCCGGGGGATACGAGCAGTACTTC	CASTPPGGYEQYF
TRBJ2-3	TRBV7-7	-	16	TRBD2	TGTGCCAGCAGCTTCGGACTAGCGGGCGGCACAGATACGCAGTATTTT	CASSFGLAGGTDTQYF
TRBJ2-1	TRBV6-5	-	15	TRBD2	TGTGCCAGCAGCCTCGGGACTAGCGGGAGGAATGAGCAGTTCTTC	CASSLGTSGRNEQFF
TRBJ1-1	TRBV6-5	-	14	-	TGTGCCAGCAGTTCCCCGGGACAAGGCACTGAAGCTTTCTTT	CASSSPGQGTEAFF
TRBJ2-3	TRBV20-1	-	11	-	TGCAGTGCTAGCTCTCTCGATACGCAGTATTTT	CSASSLDTQYF
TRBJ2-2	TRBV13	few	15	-	TGTGCCAGCAGCCATGAAGGAGGGAACACCGGGGAGCTGTTTTTT	CASSHEGGNTGELFF
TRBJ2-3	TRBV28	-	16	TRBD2	TGTGCCAGCAGTTTTGGGACTAGCGGGAGCACAGATACGCAGTATTTT	CASSFGTSGSTDTQYF
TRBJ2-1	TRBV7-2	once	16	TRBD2	TGTGCCAGCAGCCTACTAGCGGGAGGTACCTACAATGAGCAGTTCTTC	CASSLLAGGTYNEQFF
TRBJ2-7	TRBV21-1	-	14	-	TGTGCCAGCAGCAAAATAGCGGGGGTCTACGAGCAGTACTTC	CASSKIAGVYEQYF
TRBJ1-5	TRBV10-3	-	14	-	TGTGCCATCTGGGGTGGACAGAGGGGCCAGCCCCAGCATTTT	CAIWGGQRGQPQHF
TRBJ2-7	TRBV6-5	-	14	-	TGTGCCAGCAGTTACTCGAGGACAGCCTACGAGCAGTACTTC	CASSYSRTAYEQYF
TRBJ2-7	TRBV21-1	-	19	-	TGTGCCAGCAGCGTTAATCTGTCTAGCGACACGTTTGGGGGGGACGAGCAGTACTTC	CASSVNLSSDTFGGDEQYF
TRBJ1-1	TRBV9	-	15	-	TGTGCCAGCAGCGTAGAGTGGTGGGGGAACACTGAAGCTTTCTTT	CASSVEWWGNTEAFF
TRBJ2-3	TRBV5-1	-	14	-	TGCGCCAGCAGCCTCGGGGGGCCCACAGATACGCAGTATTTT	CASSLGGPTDTQYF
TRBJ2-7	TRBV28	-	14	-	TGTGCCAGCAGCCCCCAGGGGAGAGCTTACGAGCAGTACTTC	CASSPQGRAYEQYF
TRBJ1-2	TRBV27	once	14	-	TGTGCCAGCAGTTTAGACAGGACCCACTATGGCTACACCTTC	CASSLDRTHYGYTF
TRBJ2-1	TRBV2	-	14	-	TGCGCCAGCAGTTGGCGCTCCTCCTACAATGAGCAGTTCTTC	CASSWRSSYNEQFF